The sequence of this TCR beta chain was determined in a study of T cell responses to AZD1222 COVID-19 vaccine. General observations from the study: Only six people who got AZD1222 tested seropositive at baseline. Vaccine-associated CD4 TCRs ranged over spike, dominating at 160-218 and 743-854. Most donors were white British, females outnumbered males, and clonal diversity was possibly underestimated.

CDR3 length: 13 residues. The V end was cut by 3 bases, the J end by 7 bases, with 9 bases between. CDR1 SEHNR and CDR2 FQNEAQ come from the germline V gene (reference sequence). Some clones are missing from TCRdb's copy, which holds only in-frame ones; the method was immunoSEQ multiplex PCR. The data show some 170,000 clones, about 92% seen once. With regard to this clone: Its specificity is not known.

The source is an adult who received the AZD1222 COVID-19 vaccine. The material sequenced was peripheral blood, taken 28 days after the second AZD1222 dose. This chain connects TRBV7-9 to TRBJ1-4; D ambiguous. This CDR3 reads CASSLSKGEKLFF. CDR3 coding DNA: TGTGCCAGCAGCTTGTCTAAGGGTGAAAAACTGTTTTTT.